One and the same sample provided the 14 T cell receptor beta chains below, sequenced in a study of T cells in Graves' hyperthyroidism and ophthalmopathy. TCR beta CDR3 sequences were amplified from RNA transcripts. The TCR CDR3 was amplified in a first-round RT-PCR using the HTBI primer set. TCRdb called the multiplex PCR reads again in MiXCR, with one record for every CDR3 protein. The data contain nearly 600,000 distinct CDR3 sequences, approximately 15% of them singletons. Sequencing input: blood. These receptor sequences come from a woman aged 25 to 39 with Graves' hyperthyroidism that later progressed to Graves' ophthalmopathy.

There are a few counts of this clonotype. Mismatch with germline at one junction end may stem from a read error. The V gene is TRBV7-2, the J gene TRBJ1-1; no reliable D call. There are 16 residues in the CDR3. Looked up from germline, CDR1 is SGHTA and CDR2 is FQGNSA. The CDR3 DNA is TGTGCCAGCAGCTTCCTCCTTCGGACGGCGAACACTGAGGCTTTCTTT. Its translation: CASSFLLRTANTEAFF.

This chain joins TRBV5-1 and TRBJ2-2, with D uncertain. Germline V gene data show CDR1 as SGHRS and CDR2 as YFSETQ. This CDR3 comprises 14 residues. Deletions cut 0 bases from V and 4 bases from J, with 7 bases between. The CDR3, as DNA: TGCGCCAGCAGCTTGGATCAGTTCACCGGGGAGCTGTTTTTT. This gives the protein CASSLDQFTGELFF.

The table lists this clonotype with many counts. The chain couples TRBV28 to TRBJ1-1; D is ambiguous. CDR1 and CDR2 (germline): MDHEN, SYDVKM. V was cut by 1 base and J by 7 bases, with 10 bases left in between. The CDR3 totals 13 residues. CDR3 residues: CASSLYIDGEAFF. The DNA of the CDR3 is TGTGCCAGCAGTTTATATATTGACGGTGAAGCTTTCTTT.

J is TRBJ2-5 and V is TRBV14, with 10 bases lining up with TRBD2. In germline, CDR1 is SGHDN, CDR2 FVKESK. J lost 4 bases, V lost 1 base, and 6 bases had no gene match. The CDR3 loop spans 16 amino acids. The CDR3 reads CASSQAASGSTETQYF. In DNA form, the CDR3 reads TGTGCCAGCAGCCAAGCGGCTAGCGGGAGTACAGAGACCCAGTACTTC.

This clonotype has at least ten counts. The chain joins TRBV4-1 to TRBJ1-2; D is possibly TRBD1 (6 bases). Germline V CDR1 and CDR2: MGHRA, YSYEKL. V was pared by 1 base and J by 2 bases, with 23 bases between. The CDR3 spans 19 residues. DNA of the CDR3: TGCGCCAGCAGCCAAGGGGGGTCAAAAGGCGCTAGGGGGAACTATGGCTACACCTTC. Translation: CASSQGGSKGARGNYGYTF.

This clonotype was observed many times. V and J are TRBV5-1 and TRBJ2-3, with 9 bases identical to TRBD2. The V and J ends lost 2 bases and 0 bases, in that order; junction bases with no gene match: 7. The CDR3 sequence is 17 residues long. In germline, CDR1 is SGHRS, CDR2 YFSETQ. This CDR3 reads CASSFLSGRSSTDTQYF. In DNA, the CDR3 is TGCGCCAGCAGCTTTTTAAGCGGGAGGTCTAGCACAGATACGCAGTATTTT.

This clonotype was observed at least ten times. The chain has TRBV20-1 and TRBJ2-6, with 11 bases lining up with TRBD1. Losses at the gene ends were 6 bases for V and 0 bases for J; bases not matched to a gene: 4. This CDR3 is 16 amino acids long. Looked up from germline, CDR1 is DFQATT and CDR2 is SNEGSKA (reference sequence). CDR3 in amino acids: CSAQGQGVSGANVLTF. CDR3 sequence (DNA): TGCAGTGCCCAGGGACAGGGGGTCTCTGGGGCCAACGTCCTGACTTTC.

This clonotype has at least ten counts. The V gene is TRBV27, the J gene TRBJ2-3; 7 positions agree with TRBD2. CDR1 and CDR2 (germline): MNHEY, SMNVEV (reference sequence). This CDR3 region has 17 residues. Trimming at V came to 2 bases and at J to 4 bases, leaving 12 bases not matched to a gene. The DNA of the CDR3 is TGTGCCAGCAGTTTAGACCCCCCCGGACTAGGAGCAGATACGCAGTATTTT. Residues: CASSLDPPGLGADTQYF.

V is TRBV6-5 and J is TRBJ2-7, with 15 bases identical to TRBD2. Germline V gene sequence: CDR1 MNHEY, CDR2 SVGAGI. This CDR3 has 15 amino acids. With V trimmed by 2 bases and J by 10 bases, 6 bases remained unmatched. The CDR3 region is CASSYGLAGGPRQYF. As DNA, the CDR3 is TGTGCCAGCAGTTACGGACTAGCGGGAGGGCCGAGACAGTACTTC.

This clonotype was observed at least ten times. The chain links TRBV12-3 or TRBV12-4 to TRBJ1-3; 8 positions match TRBD1. With V trimmed by 7 bases and J by 0 bases, 5 bases remained unmatched. CDR3 length: 15 amino acids. In DNA, the CDR3 is TGTGCCAGCACCGGGACAGGCTTCTCTGGAAACACCATATATTTT. Translation gives CASTGTGFSGNTIYF.

The table lists this clonotype with many counts. The chain links TRBV11-2 to TRBJ1-1; the match to TRBD1 covers 8 bases. J lost 5 bases, V lost 6 bases, and 5 bases had no gene match. The CDR3 is 13 amino acids. Germline-derived CDR1 and CDR2 are SGHAT and FQNNGV. CDR3 sequence (DNA): TGTGCCAGCAGACCGGGACAGGCAACTGAAGCTTTCTTT. Translating gives CASRPGQATEAFF.

This clonotype was observed many times. The chain links TRBV11-3 to TRBJ1-4; 9 bases fit TRBD1. Germline-derived CDR1 and CDR2 are SGHNT and YENEEA. The CDR3 consists of 14 residues. Trimming cost V 5 bases and J 8 bases; bases outside gene matches: 6. This chain's CDR3 is CASSPGQGQEKLFF. CDR3 coding DNA: TGTGCCAGCAGCCCGGGACAGGGTCAGGAAAAACTGTTTTTT.

This clonotype came up many times. J is TRBJ2-3 and V is TRBV30; D gene ambiguous. This CDR3 contains 10 residues. CDR1 GTSNPN and CDR2 SVGIG come from the germline V gene (reference sequence). The germline V and J ends were trimmed by 2 bases and 7 bases, with 4 bases remaining between them. The CDR3 spells CAWSRNTQYF. CDR3 nucleotide sequence: TGTGCCTGGAGTCGGAATACGCAGTATTTT.

This clonotype appeared many times. This chain connects TRBV20-1 to TRBJ1-5, with 10 bases fitting TRBD1. The germline V gene has CDR1 DFQATT and CDR2 SNEGSKA (reference sequence). The CDR3 runs 18 residues. Unmatched junction bases numbered 17, after V lost 7 bases and J lost 2 bases. The CDR3 DNA is TGCAGTGTCGTCACCGGGACAGGGGCGGTTGGCGGCAATCAGCCCCAGCATTTT. Protein sequence: CSVVTGTGAVGGNQPQHF.